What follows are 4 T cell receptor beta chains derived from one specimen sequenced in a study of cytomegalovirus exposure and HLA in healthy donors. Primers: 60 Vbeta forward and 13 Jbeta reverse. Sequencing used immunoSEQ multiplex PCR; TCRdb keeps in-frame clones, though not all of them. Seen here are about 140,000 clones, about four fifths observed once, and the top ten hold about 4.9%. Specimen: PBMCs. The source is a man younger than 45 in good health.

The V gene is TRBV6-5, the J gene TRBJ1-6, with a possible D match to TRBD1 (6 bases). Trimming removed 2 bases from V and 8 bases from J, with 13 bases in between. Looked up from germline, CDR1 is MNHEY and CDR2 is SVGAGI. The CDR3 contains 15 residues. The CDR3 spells CASSYTGFRDSPLHF. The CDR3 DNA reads TGTGCCAGCAGTTACACAGGGTTTCGGGATTCACCCCTCCACTTT.

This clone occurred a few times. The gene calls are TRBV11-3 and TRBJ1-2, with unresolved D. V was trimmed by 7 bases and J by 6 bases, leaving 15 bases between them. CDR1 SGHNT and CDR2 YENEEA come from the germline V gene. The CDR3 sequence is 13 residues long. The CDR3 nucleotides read TGTGCCAGCACCTCAGAGGCATCACATGGCTACACCTTC. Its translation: CASTSEASHGYTF.

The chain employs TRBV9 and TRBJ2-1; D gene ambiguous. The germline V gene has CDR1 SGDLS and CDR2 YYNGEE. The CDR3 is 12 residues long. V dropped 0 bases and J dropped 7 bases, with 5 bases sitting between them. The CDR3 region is CASSVAVNEQFF. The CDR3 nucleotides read TGTGCCAGCAGCGTAGCTGTGAATGAGCAGTTCTTC.

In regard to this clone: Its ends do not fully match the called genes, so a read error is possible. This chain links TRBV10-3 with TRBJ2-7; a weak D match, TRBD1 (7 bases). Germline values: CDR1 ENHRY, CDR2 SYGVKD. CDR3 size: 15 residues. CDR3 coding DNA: TGTGCCAGCAGTGTTTCGGCAGGGGGGAACTACGAGCAGTACTTC. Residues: CASSVSAGGNYEQYF.